This T cell receptor (beta chain) was observed in a study of PD-L1 blockade in urothelial cancer. Study context: The median number of T cells present in blood samples was roughly 130,000.

CDR3 length equals 15 residues. Germline CDR1 MGHRA, CDR2 YSYEKL. V was shortened by 3 bases and J by 4 bases, with 15 bases between the two germline ends. Each PCR contained spiked-in synthetic TCR analog templates. Clones were read by immunoSEQ multiplex PCR, and TCRdb kept only the in-frame ones, dropping some. Counted here are more than 45,000 clones, approximately 86% occurring once; the ten biggest clones make up roughly 16%. Here the sequenced sample was PBMCs, taken around atezolizumab (anti-PD-L1) treatment. This sequence was found in a man aged 60 to 69 with urothelial cancer. J is TRBJ1-2 and V is TRBV4-1; D unclear. CDR3 sequence reads: CASSQREVTGYGYTF. The CDR3 nucleotides read TGCGCCAGCAGCCAGCGAGAGGTAACCGGCTATGGCTACACCTTC.